The 27 T cell receptor beta chains below all came from one sample that was sequenced in a study of cytomegalovirus exposure and HLA in healthy donors. Both 60 Vbeta primers and 13 Jbeta primers went into the PCR. The protocol was immunoSEQ multiplex PCR, while the TCRdb copy is restricted to in-frame clones and leaves out a portion. The sample holds over 150,000 clones; around four fifths are singletons and the top ten take around 1.6%. The specimen was PBMCs. These receptors originate from a middle-aged man in good health and CMV-seronegative.

This clone appeared once. The chain couples TRBV30 to TRBJ2-3; the D is unclear. Trimming stripped 3 bases from V and 1 base from J, with 5 bases between. Germline V lookup: CDR1 GTSNPN, CDR2 SVGIG (reference sequence). The CDR3 has 12 amino acids. The CDR3 DNA sequence: TGTGCCTGGAGGGCAGGCACAGATACGCAGTATTTT. It translates to CAWRAGTDTQYF.

The chain is built from TRBV2 and TRBJ2-5, with a possible D match to TRBD2 (5 bases). Germline CDR1 is SNHLY and CDR2 is FYNNEI. V lost 2 bases and J lost 7, with 11 bases in between. The CDR3 runs 13 residues. The CDR3 bases are TGTGCCAGCAGTGAAAGCCCACGGGGGACCCAGTACTTC. This translates into CASSESPRGTQYF.

This chain joins TRBV9 and TRBJ2-2; 10 positions match TRBD2. The CDR3 loop spans 17 amino acids. Germline trimming cut 2 bases from V and 3 bases from J; bases unmatched to any gene: 7. Germline CDR1 reads SGDLS; CDR2 reads YYNGEE. The DNA for the CDR3 is TGTGCCAGCAGCGTTGGGATCGGGACTAGCGACACCGGGGAGCTGTTTTTT. The encoded protein is CASSVGIGTSDTGELFF. Supplemented by reference TRBV9 and TRBJ2-2, the full variable domain reads DSGVTQTPKHLITATGQRVTLRCSPRSGDLSVYWYQQSLDQGLQFLIQYYNGEERAKGNILERFSAQQFPDLHSELNLSSLELGDSALYFCASSVGIGTSDTGELFFGEGSRLTVL.

The chain carries TRBV7-3 and TRBJ2-2; 7 bases are shared with TRBD1. The CDR3 has 15 residues. The junction had 0 bases not matched to a gene; V was cut back by 2 bases and J by 0 bases. The germline V gene encodes CDR1 SGHTA and CDR2 FQGTGA. Here the CDR3 reads CASSLGTANTGELFF. As DNA, the CDR3 is TGTGCCAGCAGCTTAGGGACAGCGAACACCGGGGAGCTGTTTTTT.

This clone was observed a single time. V gene TRBV7-2 combines with J gene TRBJ2-4, with D maybe TRBD2 (5 bases). This CDR3 has 15 amino acids. The V gene's germline CDR1 is SGHTA and CDR2 FQGNSA. V was cut by 5 bases and J by 7 bases, with 18 bases left in between. CDR3 residues: CASSLTAERRNIQYF. CDR3 DNA sequence: TGTGCCAGCAGCCTTACGGCGGAGCGGCGGAACATTCAGTACTTC.

The chain uses TRBV19 and TRBJ2-6; weak D call: TRBD1 (6 bases). Germline-derived CDR1 and CDR2 are LNHDA and SQIVND (reference sequence). The CDR3 is made up of 15 amino acids. Trimming cost V 7 bases and J 0 bases, with 10 bases left between them. CDR3 in amino acids: CASKGGISGANVLTF. As DNA, the CDR3 is TGTGCCAGTAAAGGGGGAATCTCTGGGGCCAACGTCCTGACTTTC.

The V gene is TRBV7-9, the J gene TRBJ1-1; D is unclear. In germline, CDR1 is SEHNR, CDR2 FQNEAQ (reference sequence). V was clipped by 4 bases and J by 0 bases, with 12 bases between them. The CDR3 contains 15 residues. The CDR3 spells CASSSPTVLNTEAFF. The CDR3 DNA is TGTGCCAGCAGCTCCCCGACTGTTTTGAACACTGAAGCTTTCTTT.

This clone was seen a few times. The chain has TRBV7-2 and TRBJ1-4; 9 nucleotides line up with TRBD1. The CDR3 spans 16 residues. Germline V lookup: CDR1 SGHTA, CDR2 FQGNSA. Unmatched junction bases numbered 11, after V lost 5 bases and J lost 7 bases. DNA for the CDR3: TGTGCCAGCAGCCCGGCCGGGGGGACAGGGTCTGAAAAACTGTTTTTT. This encodes CASSPAGGTGSEKLFF.

This chain joins TRBV6-5 and TRBJ2-2; the D gene is possibly TRBD2 (5 bases). The CDR3 sequence is 13 residues long. With 5 bases removed from V and 10 bases from J, the gap between germline ends came to 14 bases. CDR1 MNHEY and CDR2 SVGAGI come from the germline V gene. The CDR3 sequence: CASSTRTGLELFF. CDR3 nucleotides: TGTGCCAGCAGTACCCGGACGGGATTGGAGCTGTTTTTT.

The chain employs TRBV11-3 and TRBJ1-1; D might be TRBD1 (5 bases). This CDR3 comprises 14 residues. Germline V CDR1 and CDR2: SGHNT, YENEEA. The V end lost 5 bases, the J end lost 4 bases, and 14 bases lay between the germline ends. CDR3 sequence (DNA): TGTGCCAGCAGCCGATCAGGGTCGGTCACTGAAGCTTTCTTT. Translated: CASSRSGSVTEAFF.

The J gene is TRBJ1-3, the V gene TRBV5-1, with D uncertain. Trimming removed 0 bases at V and 7 bases at J, with 8 bases between. Germline loops: CDR1 SGHRS, CDR2 YFSETQ. The CDR3 loop spans 13 amino acids. In DNA, the CDR3 is TGCGCCAGCAGCTTGGCCGCGGGGAACACCATATATTTT. This codes for CASSLAAGNTIYF. Complete variable domain (other parts from reference TRBV5-1 and TRBJ1-3): KAGVTQTPRYLIKTRGQQVTLSCSPISGHRSVSWYQQTPGQGLQFLFEYFSETQRNKGNFPGRFSGRQFSNSRSEMNVSTLELGDSALYLCASSLAAGNTIYFGEGSWLTVV.

The V and J genes are TRBV4-1 and TRBJ2-7, with 11 bases aligning to TRBD1. Germline CDR1 reads MGHRA; CDR2 reads YSYEKL. The V and J ends lost 6 bases and 3 bases, in that order; junction bases with no gene match: 1. This CDR3 contains 13 residues. The CDR3 coding sequence is TGCGCCAGCAGGGGGACAGGGGGCTACGAGCAGTACTTC. Its protein product is CASRGTGGYEQYF.

The CDR3 coding sequence is TGTGCCAGCAATCCGGGACAGGACCAAGAGACCCAGTACTTC. Residues: CASNPGQDQETQYF. V gene TRBV6-1 combines with J gene TRBJ2-5, with TRBD1 identical over 8 bases. CDR1 and CDR2 (germline): MNHNS, SASEGT. This CDR3 has 14 amino acids. Germline trimming cut 7 bases from V and 0 bases from J; bases unmatched to any gene: 4.

The J gene is TRBJ2-3, the V gene TRBV5-1, with 7 nucleotides matching TRBD2. Germline lookup yields CDR1 SGHRS and CDR2 YFSETQ. V lost 4 bases, J lost 0 bases, and 5 bases stayed unmatched. The CDR3 has 15 residues. CDR3 nucleotide sequence: TGCGCCAGCAGCCGAACGGGGGGAAGCACAGATACGCAGTATTTT. Protein product: CASSRTGGSTDTQYF.

The chain employs TRBV2 and TRBJ2-5; TRBD2 might be the D (6 bases). The V end lost 7 bases, the J end lost 5 bases, and 14 bases lay between the germline ends. This CDR3 has 13 amino acids. Per the germline V gene, CDR1 is SNHLY and CDR2 is FYNNEI. DNA of the CDR3: TGTGCCAGCACTAGGGACTCCTCGGAGACCCAGTACTTC. This gives the protein CASTRDSSETQYF. Supplemented by reference TRBV2 and TRBJ2-5, the full variable domain reads EPEVTQTPSHQVTQMGQEVILRCVPISNHLYFYWYRQILGQKVEFLVSFYNNEISEKSEIFDDQFSVERPDGSNFTLKIRSTKLEDSAMYFCASTRDSSETQYFGPGTRLLVL.

This clone appeared a single time. This sequence joins TRBV5-1 and TRBJ1-6; 7 positions match TRBD1. V shed 0 bases and J 7 bases; nucleotides not matched to a gene: 10. Germline V gives CDR1 SGHRS, CDR2 YFSETQ. CDR3 size: 17 residues. This chain's CDR3 is CASSLERRGQNNSPLHF. The CDR3 bases are TGCGCCAGCAGCTTGGAGCGTCGGGGACAGAACAATTCACCCCTCCACTTT.

This rearrangement joins TRBV29-1 to TRBJ1-1; D perhaps matches TRBD1 (5 bases). From germline, CDR1 is SQVTM and CDR2 ANQGSEA. There are 13 residues in the CDR3. Trimming pared 6 bases from V and 1 base from J, leaving 12 bases between. The CDR3 DNA reads as TGCAGCGTGGAGGAGGGGACGAACACTGAAGCTTTCTTT. This encodes CSVEEGTNTEAFF.

The chain carries TRBV9 and TRBJ2-3, with 10 positions matching TRBD1. The germline gives CDR1 SGDLS, CDR2 YYNGEE. The CDR3 consists of 18 residues. V dropped 0 bases and J dropped 6; count of bases not matched to a gene: 13. Written as DNA, the CDR3 is TGTGCCAGCAGCGTAGAATGGGGGGGACAGGGGCCCACCGATACGCAGTATTTT. Translated: CASSVEWGGQGPTDTQYF.

V is TRBV29-1 and J is TRBJ2-5; D remains ambiguous. CDR1 is SQVTM, CDR2 ANQGSEA, per germline. The V gene lost 3 bases and the J gene lost 1 base, with 9 bases spanning the gap. The CDR3 is made up of 13 amino acids. The CDR3 DNA reads as TGCAGCGTTGAGATACAGATCCAAGAGACCCAGTACTTC. It codes for CSVEIQIQETQYF.

The chain uses TRBV21-1 and TRBJ1-2; TRBD1, the D gene given by the table, was not confirmed from the DNA. TRBV21-1 is a known pseudogene. The CDR3 consists of 15 residues. This CDR3 is CASSKVLRRTGGYTF. The CDR3 DNA is TGTGCCAGCAGCAAAGTTTTGCGGCGGACAGGAGGCTACACCTTC.

This chain joins TRBV7-2 and TRBJ1-3; D not resolved. Trimming left V 6 bases short and J 0 bases short, with 12 bases between. In germline, CDR1 is SGHTA, CDR2 FQGNSA. The CDR3 contains 15 residues. CDR3 sequence (DNA): TGTGCCAGCAGTCTCTCCTCCAGCTCTGGAAACACCATATATTTT. Protein product: CASSLSSSSGNTIYF.

The genes are TRBV7-2 and TRBJ2-1, with D hard to call. Trimming left V 5 bases short and J 4 bases short, with 9 bases between. The CDR3 consists of 13 residues. Germline lookup yields CDR1 SGHTA and CDR2 FQGNSA. The CDR3 nucleotides are TGTGCCAGCAGCGCCGGGTCTTACAATGAGCAGTTCTTC. Its protein product is CASSAGSYNEQFF.

J is TRBJ1-6 and V is TRBV7-3; a possible D gene is TRBD1 (5 bases). The CDR3 sequence is 13 residues long. Looked up from germline, CDR1 is SGHTA and CDR2 is FQGTGA. With 4 bases removed from V and 10 bases from J, the gap between germline ends came to 11 bases. The CDR3: CASSYTGSSPLHF. CDR3 coding DNA: TGTGCCAGCAGCTATACAGGATCCTCACCCCTCCACTTT.

The chain has TRBV15 and TRBJ2-3; TRBD2 matches 8 bases. The CDR3 is made up of 16 amino acids. Looked up from germline, CDR1 is LNHNV and CDR2 is YYDKDF (reference sequence). The trim removed 0 bases at V and 5 bases at J, leaving 7 bases unmatched. CDR3: CATSRDWRGEKDTQYF. The DNA for the CDR3 is TGTGCCACCAGCAGAGACTGGCGGGGGGAAAAAGATACGCAGTATTTT.

Remarks on this clone: Other DNA sequences in the sample encode the same CDR3. The V gene is TRBV9, the J gene TRBJ2-3, with D hard to call. The CDR3 has 14 amino acids. V was clipped by 4 bases and J by 0 bases, with 9 bases between them. The germline CDR1 and CDR2 sequences are SGDLS and YYNGEE. Here the CDR3 DNA reads TGTGCCAGCAGCCCCCGCGGTAGCACAGATACGCAGTATTTT. Translation gives CASSPRGSTDTQYF.

The rearrangement uses TRBV25-1 and TRBJ2-3; tentatively, D is TRBD1 (5 bases). The germline V gene encodes CDR1 MGHDK and CDR2 SYGVNS. Trimming pared 9 bases from V and 0 bases from J, leaving 10 bases between. This CDR3 contains 13 residues. CDR3 sequence: CASRGLSTDTQYF. The DNA for the CDR3 is TGTGCCAGTAGGGGTCTTAGCACAGATACGCAGTATTTT.

The chain's CDR3 is CASSPRAGSGTSRDTQYF. In DNA form, the CDR3 reads TGTGCCAGCAGCCCTCGAGCGGGTAGCGGGACCAGCAGGGATACGCAGTATTTT. The chain employs TRBV7-6 and TRBJ2-3; 8 nucleotides align to TRBD2. CDR3 length: 18 residues. The germline CDR1 and CDR2 sequences are SGHVS and FNYEAQ. V lost 5 bases to trimming and J lost 6 bases; unmatched junction nucleotides: 19.